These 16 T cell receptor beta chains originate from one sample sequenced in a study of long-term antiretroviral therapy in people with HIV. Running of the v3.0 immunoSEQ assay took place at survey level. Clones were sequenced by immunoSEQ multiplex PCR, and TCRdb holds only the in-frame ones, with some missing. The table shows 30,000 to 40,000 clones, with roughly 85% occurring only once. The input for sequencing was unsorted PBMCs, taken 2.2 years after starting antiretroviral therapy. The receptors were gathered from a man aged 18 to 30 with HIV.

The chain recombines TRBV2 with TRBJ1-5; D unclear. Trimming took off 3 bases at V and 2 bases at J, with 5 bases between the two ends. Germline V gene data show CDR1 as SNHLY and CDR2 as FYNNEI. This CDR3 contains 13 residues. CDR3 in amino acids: CASSDVGNQPQHF. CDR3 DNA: TGTGCCAGCAGTGATGTAGGCAATCAGCCCCAGCATTTT.

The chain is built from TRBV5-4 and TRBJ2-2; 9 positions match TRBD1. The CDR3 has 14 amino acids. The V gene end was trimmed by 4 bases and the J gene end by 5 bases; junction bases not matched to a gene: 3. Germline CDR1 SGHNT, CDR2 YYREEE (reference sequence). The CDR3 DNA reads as TGTGCCAGCAGCGACAGGGGGGGGACCGGGGAGCTGTTTTTT. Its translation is CASSDRGGTGELFF.

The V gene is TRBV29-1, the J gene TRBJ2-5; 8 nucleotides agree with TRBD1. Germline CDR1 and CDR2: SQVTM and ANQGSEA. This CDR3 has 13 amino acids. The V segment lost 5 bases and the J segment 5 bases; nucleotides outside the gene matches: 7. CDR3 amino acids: CSVRRTGKETQYF. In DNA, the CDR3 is TGCAGCGTTCGGCGGACAGGGAAGGAGACCCAGTACTTC.

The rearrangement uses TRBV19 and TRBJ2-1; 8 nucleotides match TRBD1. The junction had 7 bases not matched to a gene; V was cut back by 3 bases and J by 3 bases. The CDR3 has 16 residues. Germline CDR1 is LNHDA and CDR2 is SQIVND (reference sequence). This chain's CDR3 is CASSMSRQGLYNEQFF. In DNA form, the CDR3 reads TGTGCCAGTAGTATGTCTAGACAGGGGCTCTACAATGAGCAGTTCTTC.

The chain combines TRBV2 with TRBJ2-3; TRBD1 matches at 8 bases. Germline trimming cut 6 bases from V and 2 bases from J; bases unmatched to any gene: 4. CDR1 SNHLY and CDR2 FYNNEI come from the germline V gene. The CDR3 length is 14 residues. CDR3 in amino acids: CASSRTGNTDTQYF. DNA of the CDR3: TGTGCCAGCAGCCGGACAGGGAACACAGATACGCAGTATTTT.

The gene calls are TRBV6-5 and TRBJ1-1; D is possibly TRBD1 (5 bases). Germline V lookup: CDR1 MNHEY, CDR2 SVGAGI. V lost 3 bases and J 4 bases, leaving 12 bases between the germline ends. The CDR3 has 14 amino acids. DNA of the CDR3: TGTGCCAGCAGTTATTCCACCAGGGTCACTGAAGCTTTCTTT. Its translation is CASSYSTRVTEAFF.

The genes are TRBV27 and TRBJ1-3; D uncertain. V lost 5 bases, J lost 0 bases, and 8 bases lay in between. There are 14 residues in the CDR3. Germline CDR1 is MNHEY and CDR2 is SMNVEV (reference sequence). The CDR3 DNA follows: TGTGCCAGCAGTACCCGGTTCTCTGGAAACACCATATATTTT. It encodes CASSTRFSGNTIYF.

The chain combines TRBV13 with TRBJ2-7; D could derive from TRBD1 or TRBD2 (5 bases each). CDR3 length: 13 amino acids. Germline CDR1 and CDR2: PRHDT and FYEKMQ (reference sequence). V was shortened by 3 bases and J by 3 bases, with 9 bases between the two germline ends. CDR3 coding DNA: TGTGCCAGCAGCTTCCGGGGCGTCTACGAGCAGTACTTC. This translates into CASSFRGVYEQYF.

The DNA of the CDR3 is TGTGCCATCCGACTAGAATCCTACAATGAGCAGTTCTTC. Translating it yields CAIRLESYNEQFF. This chain uses TRBV10-3 with TRBJ2-1; tentatively, D is TRBD2 (6 bases). The germline CDR1 and CDR2 sequences are ENHRY and SYGVKD. Trimming shortened V by 8 bases and J by 1 base, and 9 bases separated the two germline ends. The CDR3 has 13 amino acids.

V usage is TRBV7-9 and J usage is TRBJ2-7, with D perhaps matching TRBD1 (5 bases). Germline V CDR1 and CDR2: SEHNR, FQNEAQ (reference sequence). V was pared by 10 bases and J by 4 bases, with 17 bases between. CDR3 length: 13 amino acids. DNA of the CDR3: TGTGCCATCTTGGACAAGGGTTCTTACGAGCAGTACTTC. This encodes CAILDKGSYEQYF.

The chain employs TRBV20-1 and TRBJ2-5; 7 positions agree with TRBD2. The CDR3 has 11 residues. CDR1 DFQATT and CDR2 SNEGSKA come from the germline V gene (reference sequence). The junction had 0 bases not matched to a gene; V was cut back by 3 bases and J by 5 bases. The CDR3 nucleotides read TGCAGTGCTAGCGGGGGGGAGACCCAGTACTTC. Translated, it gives CSASGGETQYF.

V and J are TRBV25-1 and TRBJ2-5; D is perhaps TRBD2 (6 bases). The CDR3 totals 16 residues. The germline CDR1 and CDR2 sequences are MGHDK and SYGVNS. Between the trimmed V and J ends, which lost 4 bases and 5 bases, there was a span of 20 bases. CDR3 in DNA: TGTGCCAGCAGTGGGGGTCCGGGACTCCCCGGGGAGACCCAGTACTTC. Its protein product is CASSGGPGLPGETQYF.

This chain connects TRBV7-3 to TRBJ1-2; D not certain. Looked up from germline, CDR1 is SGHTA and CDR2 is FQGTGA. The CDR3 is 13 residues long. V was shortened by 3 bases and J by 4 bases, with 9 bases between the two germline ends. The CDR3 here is CASSFWGGYGYTF. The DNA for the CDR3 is TGTGCCAGCAGCTTCTGGGGAGGCTATGGCTACACCTTC.

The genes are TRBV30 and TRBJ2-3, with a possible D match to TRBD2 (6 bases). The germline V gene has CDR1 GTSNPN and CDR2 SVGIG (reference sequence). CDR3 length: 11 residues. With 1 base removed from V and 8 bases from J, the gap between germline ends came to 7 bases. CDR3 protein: CAWSGGATQYF. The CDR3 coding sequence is TGTGCCTGGAGTGGCGGGGCTACGCAGTATTTT.

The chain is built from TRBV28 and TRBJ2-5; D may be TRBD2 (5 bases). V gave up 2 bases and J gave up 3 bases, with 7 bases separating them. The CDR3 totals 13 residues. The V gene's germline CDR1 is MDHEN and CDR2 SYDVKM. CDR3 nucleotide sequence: TGTGCCAGCAGTTTACCAGCGGAAGAGACCCAGTACTTC. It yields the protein CASSLPAEETQYF.

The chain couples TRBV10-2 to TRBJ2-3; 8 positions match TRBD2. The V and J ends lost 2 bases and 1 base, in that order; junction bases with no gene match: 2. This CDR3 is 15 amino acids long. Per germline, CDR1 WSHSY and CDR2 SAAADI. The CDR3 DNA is TGCGCCAGCAGTGAGCCAGCGGGGGGCACAGATACGCAGTATTTT. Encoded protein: CASSEPAGGTDTQYF.